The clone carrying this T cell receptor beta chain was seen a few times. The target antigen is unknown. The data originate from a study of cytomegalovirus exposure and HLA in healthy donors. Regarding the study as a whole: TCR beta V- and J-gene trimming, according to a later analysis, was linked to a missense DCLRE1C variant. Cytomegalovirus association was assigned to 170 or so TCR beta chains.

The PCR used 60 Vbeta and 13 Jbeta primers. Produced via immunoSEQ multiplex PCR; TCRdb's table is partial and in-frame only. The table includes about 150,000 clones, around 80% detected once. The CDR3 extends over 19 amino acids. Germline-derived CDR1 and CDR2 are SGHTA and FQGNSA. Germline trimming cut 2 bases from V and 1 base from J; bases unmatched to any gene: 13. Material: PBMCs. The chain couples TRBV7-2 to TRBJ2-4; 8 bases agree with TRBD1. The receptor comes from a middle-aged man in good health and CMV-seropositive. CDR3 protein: CASSLRDRWDISAKNIQYF. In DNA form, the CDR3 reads TGTGCCAGCAGCTTAAGGGACAGGTGGGACATTAGTGCCAAAAACATTCAGTACTTC.